This TCR beta chain was identified in a study of blood T cell repertoires in COVID-19. Study background: COVID-19 samples collected from the United States, Italy and Spain covered acute and convalescent phases. T cells, B-cell-depleted T cells, or PBMCs provided the cDNA or gDNA that served as material.

Authors' analysis steps: Amplification from reference gene primers served as the basis for estimated nucleated cell counts. This table comes from immunoSEQ multiplex PCR, and its TCRdb copy is limited to in-frame clones, with some not included. V, J and clone size are taken as reported in that table, and D and trimming were inferred from the DNA itself. The data show around 450,000 clones, around 88% seen once. The CDR3 consists of 15 residues. Germline values: CDR1 MNHEY, CDR2 SMNVEV (reference sequence). V was pared by 5 bases and J by 4 bases, with 5 bases of the junction left unmatched. This chain links TRBV27 with TRBJ2-1, with 10 bases aligning to TRBD2. The clonotype originates from a woman aged 25 to 39 with acute or convalescent COVID-19. Source material: peripheral blood. This CDR3 is CASSISSGGYNEQFF. The DNA of the CDR3 is TGTGCCAGCAGTATCTCTAGCGGGGGTTACAATGAGCAGTTCTTC.